This is a list of T cell receptor beta chains from one sample in a study of tumor-infiltrating lymphocytes in localized non-small cell lung cancer. TCRdb keeps only in-frame clones here, not all; method: immunoSEQ multiplex PCR. The profile covers about 12,000 clones, with approximately 80% appearing a single time and around 13% taken by the ten largest. Sequenced material: lung tumor tissue. Receptors were obtained from a human donor with non-small cell lung cancer. Each CDR3 is given with its conserved first and last residue. D genes are given only for firm matches. Expanded clones are given a class, and other clones once, few, many or no size at all.

j_call: TRBJ1-1
clone_size: few
v_call: TRBV5-4
d_call: NA
cdr3_aa: CASSQNTEAFF
cdr3_nt: TGTGCCAGCAGCCAAAACACTGAAGCTTTCTTT

j_call: TRBJ1-2
clone_size: NA
v_call: TRBV5-4
d_call: NA
cdr3_aa: CASSLARRSNYGYTF
cdr3_nt: TGTGCCAGCAGCTTGGCTCGGAGGTCCAACTATGGCTACACCTTC

j_call: TRBJ1-1
clone_size: NA
v_call: TRBV6-6
d_call: NA
cdr3_aa: CASSSAGGGDTEAFF
cdr3_nt: TGTGCCAGCAGTTCCGCGGGAGGAGGGGACACTGAAGCTTTCTTT

j_call: TRBJ1-2
clone_size: NA
v_call: TRBV27
d_call: TRBD1
cdr3_aa: CASSLSGQGYVYTF
cdr3_nt: TGTGCCAGCAGTTTATCGGGACAGGGGTACGTCTACACCTTC

j_call: TRBJ1-6
clone_size: NA
v_call: TRBV6-5
d_call: NA
cdr3_aa: CASRRGQYSPLHF
cdr3_nt: TGTGCCAGCAGAAGAGGGCAGTATTCACCCCTCCACTTT

j_call: TRBJ2-1
clone_size: NA
v_call: TRBV5-1
d_call: NA
cdr3_aa: CASSPGLLNEQFF
cdr3_nt: TGCGCCAGCAGCCCGGGTCTGTTAAATGAGCAGTTCTTC

j_call: TRBJ2-6
clone_size: once
v_call: TRBV5-5
d_call: NA
cdr3_aa: CASSLAGWGDSGANVLTF
cdr3_nt: TGTGCCAGCAGCTTGGCCGGGTGGGGGGACTCTGGGGCCAACGTCCTGACTTTC

j_call: TRBJ2-6
clone_size: NA
v_call: TRBV19
d_call: NA
cdr3_aa: CASTTFAGSSGANVLTF
cdr3_nt: TGTGCCAGTACGACTTTTGCGGGAAGCTCTGGGGCCAACGTCCTGACTTTC

j_call: TRBJ2-7
clone_size: NA
v_call: TRBV11-2
d_call: NA
cdr3_aa: CASSRQVSSYEQYF
cdr3_nt: TGTGCCAGCAGCCGCCAGGTCAGCTCCTACGAGCAGTACTTC

j_call: TRBJ2-7
clone_size: NA
v_call: TRBV19
d_call: NA
cdr3_aa: CASSAGHYEQYF
cdr3_nt: TGTGCCAGTAGTGCCGGACACTACGAGCAGTACTTC

j_call: TRBJ2-7
clone_size: NA
v_call: TRBV2
d_call: NA
cdr3_aa: CASSDRQVITEQYF
cdr3_nt: TGTGCCAGCAGTGATAGGCAGGTCATCACCGAGCAGTACTTC

j_call: TRBJ1-5
clone_size: NA
v_call: TRBV6-1
d_call: NA
cdr3_aa: CASSESSASNQPQHF
cdr3_nt: TGTGCCAGCAGTGAATCTTCAGCTAGCAATCAGCCCCAGCATTTT

j_call: TRBJ2-3
clone_size: NA
v_call: TRBV5-1
d_call: TRBD1
cdr3_aa: CASSQDRTTDTQYF
cdr3_nt: TGCGCCAGCAGCCAGGACAGGACGACAGATACGCAGTATTTT

j_call: TRBJ2-7
clone_size: once
v_call: TRBV11-2
d_call: NA
cdr3_aa: CASSFGGVSSYEQYF
cdr3_nt: TGTGCCAGCAGCTTCGGGGGCGTAAGCTCCTACGAGCAGTACTTC

j_call: TRBJ2-5
clone_size: NA
v_call: TRBV29-1
d_call: NA
cdr3_aa: CSVGQQQETQYF
cdr3_nt: TGCAGCGTTGGCCAGCAACAAGAGACCCAGTACTTC

j_call: TRBJ1-4
clone_size: NA
v_call: TRBV9
d_call: NA
cdr3_aa: CASSVRSDFEKLFF
cdr3_nt: TGTGCCAGCAGCGTAAGGTCCGACTTCGAAAAACTGTTTTTT

j_call: TRBJ2-5
clone_size: NA
v_call: TRBV6-6
d_call: NA
cdr3_aa: CASSYGDYQETQYF
cdr3_nt: TGTGCCAGCAGTTACGGGGACTACCAAGAGACCCAGTACTTC

j_call: TRBJ2-1
clone_size: NA
v_call: TRBV4-2
d_call: TRBD1
cdr3_aa: CASSQREGQGLYNEQFF
cdr3_nt: TGTGCCAGCAGCCAAAGAGAGGGACAGGGGTTATACAATGAGCAGTTCTTC

j_call: TRBJ1-1
clone_size: NA
v_call: TRBV19
d_call: NA
cdr3_aa: CASSVVGGAFF
cdr3_nt: TGTGCCAGTAGTGTCGTGGGTGGAGCTTTCTTT

j_call: TRBJ2-1
clone_size: NA
v_call: TRBV5-1
d_call: NA
cdr3_aa: CASTLAGGYNEQFF
cdr3_nt: TGCGCCAGCACCCTCGCGGGCGGTTACAATGAGCAGTTCTTC

j_call: TRBJ2-1
clone_size: NA
v_call: TRBV7-9
d_call: NA
cdr3_aa: CASSLVATSYNEQFF
cdr3_nt: TGTGCCAGCAGCTTAGTAGCGACCTCCTACAATGAGCAGTTCTTC

j_call: TRBJ2-7
clone_size: NA
v_call: TRBV6-1
d_call: NA
cdr3_aa: CASSEFLNAYEQYF
cdr3_nt: TGTGCCAGCAGTGAATTCTTGAATGCCTACGAGCAGTACTTC

j_call: TRBJ1-2
clone_size: once
v_call: TRBV10-2
d_call: NA
cdr3_aa: CASSESSGAGYGYTF
cdr3_nt: TGCGCCAGCAGTGAGTCTTCGGGGGCTGGCTATGGCTACACCTTC

j_call: TRBJ1-1
clone_size: NA
v_call: TRBV5-1
d_call: NA
cdr3_aa: CASSPLVLRTEAFF
cdr3_nt: TGCGCCAGCAGCCCGCTGGTCCTTAGGACTGAAGCTTTCTTT

j_call: TRBJ2-1
clone_size: NA
v_call: TRBV29-1
d_call: TRBD1
cdr3_aa: CSVRSRDRGIDEQFF
cdr3_nt: TGCAGCGTCCGGTCCCGGGACAGGGGAATCGATGAGCAGTTCTTC

j_call: TRBJ2-1
clone_size: NA
v_call: TRBV4-1
d_call: NA
cdr3_aa: CASVEGGEQFF
cdr3_nt: TGCGCCAGCGTCGAAGGTGGCGAGCAGTTCTTC

j_call: TRBJ2-2
clone_size: NA
v_call: TRBV5-6
d_call: TRBD1
cdr3_aa: CASSLVTGDLLVAGELFF
cdr3_nt: TGTGCCAGCAGCTTGGTGACAGGGGATTTACTAGTGGCCGGGGAGCTGTTTTTT

j_call: TRBJ2-3
clone_size: NA
v_call: TRBV5-1
d_call: NA
cdr3_aa: CASSFTDTQYF
cdr3_nt: TGCGCCAGCAGCTTCACAGATACGCAGTATTTT

j_call: TRBJ2-3
clone_size: NA
v_call: TRBV7-2
d_call: NA
cdr3_aa: CASSLGPLSTDTQYF
cdr3_nt: TGTGCCAGCAGCTTAGGGCCACTTAGCACAGATACGCAGTATTTT

j_call: TRBJ2-2
clone_size: few
v_call: TRBV7-2
d_call: NA
cdr3_aa: CASSLEKTGELFF
cdr3_nt: TGTGCCAGCAGCTTAGAGAAAACCGGGGAGCTGTTTTTT

j_call: TRBJ1-2
clone_size: NA
v_call: TRBV6-5
d_call: TRBD1
cdr3_aa: CASSYHRDRDYGYTF
cdr3_nt: TGTGCCAGCAGTTACCACAGGGACAGGGACTATGGCTACACCTTC

j_call: TRBJ1-1
clone_size: NA
v_call: TRBV7-2
d_call: NA
cdr3_aa: CASSLDRGKGRTEAFF
cdr3_nt: TGTGCCAGCAGCTTAGATAGGGGCAAGGGGAGGACTGAAGCTTTCTTT

j_call: TRBJ2-5
clone_size: NA
v_call: TRBV10-3
d_call: NA
cdr3_aa: CAISESLGRETQYF
cdr3_nt: TGTGCCATCAGTGAGTCGTTGGGGAGGGAGACCCAGTACTTC

j_call: TRBJ2-2
clone_size: NA
v_call: TRBV7-9
d_call: TRBD1
cdr3_aa: CASSIRTGTGELFF
cdr3_nt: TGTGCCAGCAGCATCCGGACAGGGACCGGGGAGCTGTTTTTT

j_call: TRBJ2-7
clone_size: NA
v_call: TRBV5-1
d_call: NA
cdr3_aa: CASSPPEAGLSSYEQYF
cdr3_nt: TGCGCCAGCAGCCCCCCGGAAGCGGGCCTCAGCTCCTACGAGCAGTACTTC

j_call: TRBJ1-5
clone_size: NA
v_call: TRBV4-1
d_call: NA
cdr3_aa: CASSQDRGGLGNQPQHF
cdr3_nt: TGCGCCAGCAGCCAAGATAGGGGCGGACTGGGTAATCAGCCCCAGCATTTT

j_call: TRBJ1-2
clone_size: few
v_call: TRBV7-9
d_call: TRBD1
cdr3_aa: CASSLTGGERYGYTF
cdr3_nt: TGTGCCAGCAGCTTGACAGGGGGCGAGCGCTATGGCTACACCTTC

j_call: TRBJ2-3
clone_size: NA
v_call: TRBV5-1
d_call: NA
cdr3_aa: CASSLGTSPALDTQYF
cdr3_nt: TGCGCCAGCAGCTTAGGGACGTCCCCGGCCCTAGATACGCAGTATTTT

j_call: TRBJ2-2
clone_size: NA
v_call: TRBV11-3
d_call: NA
cdr3_aa: CASSLRRGQTGELFF
cdr3_nt: TGTGCCAGCAGCCTGAGGAGAGGGCAAACCGGGGAGCTGTTTTTT